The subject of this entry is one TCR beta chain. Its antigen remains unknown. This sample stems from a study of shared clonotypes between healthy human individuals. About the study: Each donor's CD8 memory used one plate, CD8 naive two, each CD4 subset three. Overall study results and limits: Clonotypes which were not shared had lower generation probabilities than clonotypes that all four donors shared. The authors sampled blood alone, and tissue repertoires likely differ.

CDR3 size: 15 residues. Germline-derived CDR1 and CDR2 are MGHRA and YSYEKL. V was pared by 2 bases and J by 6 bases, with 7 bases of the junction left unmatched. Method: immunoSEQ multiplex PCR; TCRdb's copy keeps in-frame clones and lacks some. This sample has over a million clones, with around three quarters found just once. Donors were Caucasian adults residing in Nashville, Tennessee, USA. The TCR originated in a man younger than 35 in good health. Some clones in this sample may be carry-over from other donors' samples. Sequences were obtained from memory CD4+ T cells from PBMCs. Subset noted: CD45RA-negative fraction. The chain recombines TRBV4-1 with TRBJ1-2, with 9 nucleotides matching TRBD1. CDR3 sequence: CASSQTWTGENGYTF. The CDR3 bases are TGCGCCAGCAGCCAAACTTGGACAGGGGAGAATGGCTACACCTTC.